The 18 T cell receptor beta chains below come from one sample, sequenced in a study of OX40 agonist ivuxolimab in advanced cancers. Assay used: immunoSEQ multiplex PCR; TCRdb lists only in-frame clones, some missing. The sample holds 30,000 to 45,000 clones, 88% seen once. Sequenced material: CD4+ or CD8+ T cells sorted from blood, taken in a trial of the OX40 agonist ivuxolimab. These receptors were obtained from an adult with an advanced solid tumor such as melanoma, head and neck, liver or kidney cancer.

This chain uses TRBV5-6 with TRBJ2-7; D tentatively fits TRBD1 or TRBD2 (5 bases each). The CDR3 is 15 residues long. V lost 1 base, J lost 1 base, and 12 bases lay in between. Germline-derived CDR1 and CDR2 are SGHDT and YYEEEE. This chain's CDR3 is CASSLLGGNSYEQYF. Here the CDR3 DNA reads TGTGCCAGCAGCTTGCTTGGGGGAAATTCCTACGAGCAGTACTTC.

The chain has TRBV4-1 and TRBJ2-3; D possibly corresponds to TRBD2 (5 bases). The CDR3 has 15 residues. Germline V CDR1 and CDR2: MGHRA, YSYEKL. With 0 bases removed from V and 6 bases from J, the gap between germline ends came to 13 bases. The DNA for the CDR3 is TGCGCCAGCAGCCAAGATCCCCGAGGGATGGATACGCAGTATTTT. Translated: CASSQDPRGMDTQYF.

This sequence joins TRBV9 and TRBJ2-2; unclear D gene. The germline gives CDR1 SGDLS, CDR2 YYNGEE. V shed 5 bases and J shed 6 bases, with 8 bases lying between them. The CDR3 consists of 12 residues. CDR3 coding DNA: TGTGCCAGCAGGAAAGGTCCCGGGGAGCTGTTTTTT. As protein: CASRKGPGELFF.

The chain uses TRBV29-1 and TRBJ1-2; no firm D call. The CDR3 extends over 16 amino acids. V lost 1 base and J 1 base, leaving 16 bases between the germline ends. Germline loops: CDR1 SQVTM, CDR2 ANQGSEA. The CDR3 region is CSVEVLNPGFNYGYTF. CDR3 DNA sequence: TGCAGCGTTGAAGTCCTCAACCCCGGGTTTAACTATGGCTACACCTTC.

The chain has TRBV9 and TRBJ2-1, with D perhaps being TRBD1 or TRBD2 (5 bases each). V lost 0 bases and J 0 bases, leaving 19 bases between the germline ends. This CDR3 has 19 residues. CDR1 is SGDLS and CDR2 is YYNGEE in the germline V gene. Here the CDR3 DNA reads TGTGCCAGCAGCGTAGGGGACGTACTGAATCCGAGCTCCTACAATGAGCAGTTCTTC. Residues: CASSVGDVLNPSSYNEQFF.

The V call is TRBV30, the J call TRBJ2-5, with 7 bases fitting TRBD1. V lost 3 bases, J lost 6 bases, and 13 bases stayed unmatched. In germline, CDR1 is GTSNPN, CDR2 SVGIG (reference sequence). The CDR3 is made up of 15 amino acids. CDR3 bases: TGTGCCTGGAGCATTGGAACAGGGGTCACGAAGACCCAGTACTTC. The encoded protein is CAWSIGTGVTKTQYF.

This rearrangement joins TRBV7-9 to TRBJ1-4; D gene ambiguous. CDR1 is SEHNR, CDR2 FQNEAQ, per germline (reference sequence). CDR3 length: 14 residues. V lost 3 bases to trimming and J lost 0 bases, with 5 bases between them. The CDR3 protein is CASSFPATNEKLFF. In nucleotides, the CDR3 is TGTGCCAGCAGCTTTCCCGCAACTAATGAAAAACTGTTTTTT.

This chain joins TRBV7-9 and TRBJ2-5, with a possible D match to TRBD1 (5 bases). Trimming took off 5 bases at V and 2 bases at J, with 12 bases between the two ends. CDR1 and CDR2 (germline): SEHNR, FQNEAQ (reference sequence). CDR3 length: 14 amino acids. The CDR3 DNA follows: TGTGCCAGCAGCGCGACAGCTCCTCAAGAGACCCAGTACTTC. Amino acids: CASSATAPQETQYF. Full variable domain (outside the CDR3, taken from reference TRBV7-9 and TRBJ2-5): DTGVSQNPRHKITKRGQNVTFRCDPISEHNRLYWYRQTLGQGPEFLTYFQNEAQLEKSRLLSDRFSAERPKGSFSTLEIQRTEQGDSAMYLCASSATAPQETQYFGPGTRLLVL.

V is TRBV4-1 and J is TRBJ1-3; no firm D call. This CDR3 comprises 15 residues. With 1 base removed from V and 0 bases from J, the gap between germline ends came to 7 bases. CDR1 is MGHRA, CDR2 YSYEKL, per germline. This chain's CDR3 is CASSQVQSSGNTIYF. As DNA, the CDR3 is TGCGCCAGCAGCCAAGTACAGAGCTCTGGAAACACCATATATTTT.

V gene TRBV14 combines with J gene TRBJ2-5; 8 positions agree with TRBD1. The J call may be faulty, since TRBJ2-7 better matches the DNA end. The CDR3 is made up of 15 amino acids. Germline V lookup: CDR1 SGHDN, CDR2 FVKESK. The CDR3 DNA reads TGTGCCAGCAGCCAAATGACAGGGGCCTTCTACGAGCAGTACTTC. This sequence encodes CASSQMTGAFYEQYF.

The rearrangement links TRBV7-2 to TRBJ2-3; TRBD1 might be the D (6 bases). V lost 6 bases and J 5 bases, leaving 15 bases between the germline ends. The V gene's germline CDR1 is SGHTA and CDR2 FQGNSA. This CDR3 is built from 14 residues. Written as DNA, the CDR3 is TGTGCCAGCAGACCAAACAGGGCCCAAGATACGCAGTATTTT. Amino acid sequence: CASRPNRAQDTQYF.

This clone was seen just once. The gene calls are TRBV29-1 and TRBJ2-7; D is tentatively TRBD1 or TRBD2 (5 bases each). The germline V gene has CDR1 SQVTM and CDR2 ANQGSEA. V was cut by 3 bases and J by 3 bases, with 18 bases left in between. This CDR3 spans 15 amino acids. In DNA form, the CDR3 reads TGCAGCGTTGAGGGGACCCTTCGAGGTGGCTACGAGCAGTACTTC. Translation: CSVEGTLRGGYEQYF.

The V and J genes are TRBV25-1 and TRBJ1-4; perhaps TRBD1 as D (6 bases). Germline assignment: CDR1 MGHDK and CDR2 SYGVNS. The CDR3 is made up of 16 amino acids. With 5 bases removed from V and 0 bases from J, the gap between germline ends came to 13 bases. CDR3 loop: CASSPGEGATNEKLFF. In DNA, the CDR3 is TGTGCCAGCAGTCCGGGGGAGGGGGCAACTAATGAAAAACTGTTTTTT.

The CDR3 loop is CASSPVGPTSGFSGYTF. The CDR3 DNA is TGTGCCAGCTCACCAGTAGGGCCGACTTCAGGTTTCTCTGGCTACACCTTC. This chain joins TRBV18 and TRBJ1-2; D is unresolved. In germline, CDR1 is KGHSH, CDR2 LQKENI. V lost 2 bases and J lost 7, with 23 bases in between. There are 17 residues in the CDR3.

The genes are TRBV11-2 and TRBJ2-3, with D unresolved. CDR3 size: 14 residues. The V and J ends lost 2 bases and 2 bases respectively, with 8 bases between them. Germline CDR1 SGHAT, CDR2 FQNNGV. The CDR3 region has the DNA TGTGCCAGCAGCTTAAACAGAATCACAGATACGCAGTATTTT. The encoded protein is CASSLNRITDTQYF.

The J gene is TRBJ2-5, the V gene TRBV11-1, with 9 nucleotides matching TRBD1. Germline trimming cut 7 bases from V and 1 base from J; bases unmatched to any gene: 4. CDR3 size: 14 residues. CDR1 SGHAT and CDR2 FQDESV come from the germline V gene (reference sequence). The CDR3 spells CASKKGQGQETQYF. The CDR3 bases are TGTGCCAGCAAGAAGGGACAGGGCCAAGAGACCCAGTACTTC.

This chain connects TRBV5-6 to TRBJ1-1; D unclear. The CDR3 covers 17 residues. CDR1 is SGHDT and CDR2 is YYEEEE in the germline V gene. Trimming shortened V by 4 bases and J by 0 bases, and 19 bases separated the two germline ends. CDR3 coding DNA: TGTGCCAGCAGCCAAATGTGGTCTGTGGGTTTGAACACTGAAGCTTTCTTT. The encoded protein is CASSQMWSVGLNTEAFF.

The genes are TRBV11-3 and TRBJ2-3, with D tentatively TRBD2 (6 bases). V was trimmed by 3 bases and J by 1 base, leaving 11 bases between them. The CDR3 is 15 residues long. CDR1 is SGHNT, CDR2 YENEEA, per germline. This CDR3 reads CASSLGRRGTDTQYF. The CDR3 DNA follows: TGTGCCAGCAGCTTGGGGCGGAGGGGCACAGATACGCAGTATTTT.